This T cell receptor beta chain comes out of a study of T cells in Graves' hyperthyroidism and ophthalmopathy. Overall study: Peripheral blood was drawn at first diagnosis, prior to all treatment. Study results and limitations: Stable hyperthyroidism and ophthalmopathy were separated using 13 V-J signatures. Blood held most thyroid clonotypes expanded above 0.001 frequency.

Using RNA transcripts as the source, TCR beta CDR3 regions were amplified. Primed by the HTBI set, a first-round RT-PCR was run on the TCR CDR3. TCRdb called the multiplex PCR reads again in MiXCR, with one record for every CDR3 protein. This table holds 400,000 to 600,000 distinct CDR3 sequences, roughly 15% found once. With duration under 3 months, ophthalmopathy was active: Clinical Activity Score at least 3, NOSPECS at least 4. The sample holds many counts of this clonotype. What it recognizes is unknown. The origin of this receptor is a young woman with Graves' ophthalmopathy. Sequenced material: blood.

CDR3 coding DNA: TGCAGTGCTAACCCGGCAGGACCACGCTACGAGCAGTACTTC. The encoded protein is CSANPAGPRYEQYF. The chain couples TRBV20-1 to TRBJ2-7; D gene unclear. Germline CDR1 reads DFQATT; CDR2 reads SNEGSKA (reference sequence). The CDR3 runs 14 residues. V was cut by 4 bases and J by 3 bases, with 16 bases left in between.